Listed here are 32 T cell receptor beta chains from one sample, sequenced in a study of human T cells and chemical hapten exposure. Noted time point: patch test 1, 2 weeks after DPC sensitization. This sample's treatment: therapeutic diphenylcyclopropenone sensitization with weekly scalp DPC. MiXCR was run by TCRdb on the RACE reads, yielding one entry per CDR3 protein. The repertoire includes approximately 77,000 distinct CDR3 sequences, roughly 7.6% of them detected once, and roughly 1.6% sits in the top ten. Source: whole blood, taken in connection with sensitization to the hapten diphenylcyclopropenone (DPC). These TCRs come from a woman under 40 with alopecia areata. Some clones in this sample may be carry-over from other donors' samples.

At least ten counts were recorded for this clonotype. This sequence joins TRBV5-6 and TRBJ2-7; D unresolved. Germline-derived CDR1 and CDR2 are SGHDT and YYEEEE. V was clipped by 5 bases and J by 3 bases, with 12 bases between them. This CDR3 spans 13 amino acids. CDR3 loop: CASRSMVNYEQYF. The DNA for the CDR3 is TGTGCCAGCAGGTCTATGGTGAACTACGAGCAGTACTTC.

This clonotype turned up a few times. As DNA, the CDR3 is TGCGCCAGCAGCGGACAGGGGGCGGGCCAAGAGACCCAGTACTTC. This sequence encodes CASSGQGAGQETQYF. V usage is TRBV5-1 and J usage is TRBJ2-5; 11 bases match TRBD1. This CDR3 has 15 residues. V shed 4 bases, J shed 1 base, and the junction held 3 bases outside the gene matches. CDR1 is SGHRS and CDR2 is YFSETQ in the germline V gene.

This chain's CDR3 is CASSQGTRETQYF. As DNA, the CDR3 is TGTGCCAGCAGCCAAGGGACACGAGAGACCCAGTACTTC. The chain employs TRBV3-1 and TRBJ2-5, with D perhaps matching TRBD1 (5 bases). This CDR3 has 13 residues. Germline V gene lookup returns CDR1 LGHDT and CDR2 YNNKEL (reference sequence). V dropped 1 base and J dropped 4 bases, with 7 bases sitting between them.

The chain links TRBV6-1 to TRBJ2-7, with TRBD1 matching 8 bases. V lost 0 bases and J lost 5; bases outside the gene matches: 24. The CDR3 runs 21 residues. Germline values: CDR1 MNHNS, CDR2 SASEGT. This CDR3 is CASSEALRTGWTTSVRDEQYF. Here the CDR3 DNA reads TGTGCCAGCAGTGAAGCGCTTAGGACAGGGTGGACCACATCGGTTCGGGACGAGCAGTACTTC.

This clonotype was found a few times. CDR3 bases: TGCAGCTCGCCTGGAGACTTTAATGAGCAGTTCTTC. Its translation is CSSPGDFNEQFF. The rearrangement uses TRBV20-1 and TRBJ2-1, with D uncertain. Germline lookup yields CDR1 DFQATT and CDR2 SNEGSKA (reference sequence). This CDR3 has 12 amino acids.

In this sample, this clonotype turned up many times. The chain recombines TRBV18 with TRBJ2-7; D is perhaps TRBD1 or TRBD2 (5 bases each). The CDR3 length is 15 residues. Trimming pared 0 bases from V and 5 bases from J, leaving 14 bases between. Germline V lookup: CDR1 KGHSH, CDR2 LQKENI. The CDR3 sequence is CASSPPSGRRDEQYF. The CDR3 DNA reads TGTGCCAGCTCACCACCTTCGGGACGAAGGGACGAGCAGTACTTC.

This clonotype was observed many times. This chain connects TRBV12-3 or TRBV12-4 to TRBJ1-2, with 8 bases matching TRBD1. This CDR3 contains 13 residues. The junction had 1 base not matched to a gene; V was cut back by 3 bases and J by 4 bases. The CDR3 DNA is TGTGCCAGCAGTTTTACAGGGGGCTATGGCTACACCTTC. Encoded protein: CASSFTGGYGYTF.

The chain links TRBV6-1 to TRBJ1-6; 10 nucleotides match TRBD1. Germline V gene sequence: CDR1 MNHNS, CDR2 SASEGT. V shed 4 bases, J shed 14 bases, and the junction held 11 bases outside the gene matches. The CDR3 is 15 amino acids. Here the CDR3 DNA reads TGTGCCAGCAGTGCGGGACAGGGGCCCAGAGCCACCCTCCACTTT. It specifies CASSAGQGPRATLHF.

The chain is built from TRBV30 and TRBJ1-2; no firm D call. Trimming removed 4 bases from V and 1 base from J, with 13 bases in between. The CDR3 is 14 residues long. From germline, CDR1 is GTSNPN and CDR2 SVGIG (reference sequence). CDR3 sequence: CAWTNRGCNYGYTF. The CDR3 region has the DNA TGTGCCTGGACCAACAGAGGGTGTAACTATGGCTACACCTTC.

The genes are TRBV12-3 or TRBV12-4 and TRBJ1-1, with TRBD1 matching 9 bases. This CDR3 region has 14 residues. The trim removed 5 bases at V and 3 bases at J, leaving 4 bases unmatched. CDR3: CASSPRTGDTEAFF. The CDR3 nucleotides read TGTGCCAGCAGTCCTCGGACAGGGGACACTGAAGCTTTCTTT.

This clonotype came up many times. The CDR3 DNA reads TGTGCCATCAGTGAGCAGACAGTCACAGATACGCAGTATTTT. This encodes CAISEQTVTDTQYF. The V call is TRBV10-3, the J call TRBJ2-3, with D possibly matching TRBD1 (5 bases). V lost 2 bases and J 2 bases, leaving 8 bases between the germline ends. Germline CDR1 is ENHRY and CDR2 is SYGVKD. The CDR3 runs 14 residues.

The chain recombines TRBV20-1 with TRBJ2-2, with a tentative D call TRBD2 (5 bases). Germline values: CDR1 DFQATT, CDR2 SNEGSKA (reference sequence). Between the trimmed V and J ends, which lost 3 bases and 5 bases, there was a span of 10 bases. The CDR3 is 13 residues long. The CDR3 coding sequence is TGCAGTGCTAGCGGGGTGCATACCGGGGAGCTGTTTTTT. Translation: CSASGVHTGELFF.

This clonotype was recorded many times. The V and J genes are TRBV28 and TRBJ1-1, with 8 bases lining up with TRBD1. This CDR3 comprises 14 residues. Germline-derived CDR1 and CDR2 are MDHEN and SYDVKM. V dropped 4 bases and J dropped 1; count of bases not matched to a gene: 2. The CDR3 DNA sequence: TGTGCCAGCAGTTCTGGACAGGGGAACACTGAAGCTTTCTTT. It specifies CASSSGQGNTEAFF.

The chain has TRBV11-2 and TRBJ2-3; 7 nucleotides match TRBD1. The germline V gene encodes CDR1 SGHAT and CDR2 FQNNGV. This CDR3 is built from 15 residues. The V gene end was trimmed by 5 bases and the J gene end by 2 bases; junction bases not matched to a gene: 7. This CDR3 reads CASSGRQGSTDTQYF. The CDR3 bases are TGTGCCAGCAGCGGGAGACAGGGATCCACAGATACGCAGTATTTT.

This clonotype has a count of ten or more. The junction shows a germline mismatch at one end, possibly a read error. The chain has TRBV7-7 and TRBJ2-3; no clear D. The CDR3 runs 15 residues. CDR1 and CDR2 (germline): SSHAT, FNYEAQ (reference sequence). This CDR3 reads CASSLGDSSTDTQYF. DNA of the CDR3: TGTGCTAGCAGCTTAGGAGACTCTAGCACAGATACGCAGTATTTT.

This clonotype was counted at least ten times. The V call is TRBV6-5, the J call TRBJ1-1, with D unresolved. Between the trimmed V and J ends, which lost 7 bases and 5 bases, there was a span of 8 bases. Germline V gives CDR1 MNHEY, CDR2 SVGAGI. The CDR3 has 11 residues. The CDR3 coding sequence is TGTGCCAGCATGACTATAACTGAAGCTTTCTTT. It is translated as CASMTITEAFF.

A few counts support this clonotype. The chain recombines TRBV20-1 with TRBJ2-2; no reliable D call. Looked up from germline, CDR1 is DFQATT and CDR2 is SNEGSKA (reference sequence). V was cut by 1 base and J by 1 base, with 19 bases left in between. The CDR3 has 18 residues. The CDR3, as DNA: TGCAGTGCTAGAGCTGGGTGGGCCTCAGCAAAGAACACCGGGGAGCTGTTTTTT. Its translation is CSARAGWASAKNTGELFF.

This clonotype was seen many times. The V call is TRBV6-2 or TRBV6-3, the J call TRBJ1-4; D perhaps matches TRBD1 (5 bases). This CDR3 has 14 amino acids. Germline V CDR1 and CDR2: MNHEY, SVGEGT. The germline V and J ends were trimmed by 4 bases and 5 bases, with 11 bases remaining between them. CDR3 in amino acids: CASSWRQTNEKLFF. In nucleotides, the CDR3 is TGTGCCAGCAGTTGGAGACAGACGAATGAAAAACTGTTTTTT.

This clonotype has only a few counts. This rearrangement joins TRBV20-1 to TRBJ2-5; a weak D match, TRBD1 (6 bases). This CDR3 comprises 14 residues. The ends were cut back, 6 bases at V and 2 bases at J, with 16 bases in the middle. Germline lookup yields CDR1 DFQATT and CDR2 SNEGSKA (reference sequence). In DNA, the CDR3 is TGCAGTGCCTGGGGGCACCCGAAACAAGAGACCCAGTACTTC. It encodes CSAWGHPKQETQYF.

The rearrangement joins TRBV12-3 or TRBV12-4 to TRBJ1-3; 8 positions match TRBD1. This CDR3 contains 17 residues. J gave up 0 bases and V 2 bases, and 6 bases lay outside the gene matches. The CDR3 region has the DNA TGTGCCAGCAGTTTACGGGCAGGGGGCACCTCTGGAAACACCATATATTTT. Residues: CASSLRAGGTSGNTIYF.

This clonotype was counted a few times. The V gene is TRBV20-1, the J gene TRBJ1-5; maybe TRBD1 (6 bases). The CDR3 spans 13 residues. Between the trimmed V and J ends, which lost 4 bases and 4 bases, there was a span of 11 bases. From germline, CDR1 is DFQATT and CDR2 SNEGSKA (reference sequence). The CDR3 DNA is TGCAGTGCTACAGGGGTGGCGAATCAGCCCCAGCATTTT. Translating gives CSATGVANQPQHF.

The chain is built from TRBV27 and TRBJ1-1; TRBD1 agrees at 9 bases. CDR3 length: 15 residues. With 4 bases clipped from V and 1 base from J, the junction kept 4 bases outside the gene matches. The germline gives CDR1 MNHEY, CDR2 SMNVEV (reference sequence). Written as DNA, the CDR3 is TGTGCCAGCAGTTGGGGGACAGGGCCGAACACTGAAGCTTTCTTT. Amino acids: CASSWGTGPNTEAFF.

This clonotype was observed at least ten times. V gene TRBV20-1 combines with J gene TRBJ2-7, with D unresolved. This CDR3 spans 11 amino acids. V lost 2 bases to trimming and J lost 3 bases, with 5 bases between them. Germline V gives CDR1 DFQATT, CDR2 SNEGSKA (reference sequence). Written as DNA, the CDR3 is TGCAGTGCTAGACAAGACTACGAGCAGTACTTC. Protein sequence: CSARQDYEQYF.

This clonotype was picked up many times. The chain recombines TRBV29-1 with TRBJ2-3, with 9 bases fitting TRBD2. The CDR3 has 14 amino acids. From germline, CDR1 is SQVTM and CDR2 ANQGSEA. V shed 5 bases, J shed 2 bases, and the junction held 5 bases outside the gene matches. The CDR3 DNA reads TGCAGCGTTTTGGGCGGGGGGGCCACAGATACGCAGTATTTT. This codes for CSVLGGGATDTQYF.

This clonotype has ten or more counts. CDR3 loop: CASSETEETQYF. The CDR3 DNA sequence: TGTGCCAGCAGCGAAACAGAAGAGACCCAGTACTTC. The chain is built from TRBV3-1 and TRBJ2-5; D remains unclear. CDR1 and CDR2 from the germline V gene are LGHDT and YNNKEL (reference sequence). The CDR3 length is 12 residues. Trimming cost V 5 bases and J 3 bases, with 7 bases left between them.

This clonotype came up a few times. The genes are TRBV11-2 and TRBJ2-3, with 8 nucleotides matching TRBD1. Germline loops: CDR1 SGHAT, CDR2 FQNNGV. Trimming cost V 5 bases and J 6 bases; bases outside gene matches: 13. The CDR3 sequence is 16 residues long. For the CDR3, the DNA is TGTGCCAGCAGCCACGGACAGGGAAGCGACACGGATACGCAGTATTTT. Protein product: CASSHGQGSDTDTQYF.

The chain carries TRBV2 and TRBJ1-1; D remains unclear. There are 14 residues in the CDR3. The germline gives CDR1 SNHLY, CDR2 FYNNEI. Trimming took off 5 bases at V and 0 bases at J, with 10 bases between the two ends. The CDR3 DNA is TGTGCCAGCAGTAGATGGGAGATGAACACTGAAGCTTTCTTT. This encodes CASSRWEMNTEAFF.

This clonotype was counted many times. The chain uses TRBV5-1 and TRBJ2-5; D is possibly TRBD2 (6 bases). This CDR3 contains 12 residues. CDR1 is SGHRS and CDR2 is YFSETQ in the germline V gene. V lost 5 bases, J lost 5 bases, and 10 bases lay in between. The CDR3 protein is CASREGLETQYF. In nucleotides, the CDR3 is TGCGCCAGCAGGGAGGGGCTGGAGACCCAGTACTTC.

The table lists this clonotype with a few counts. The rearrangement links TRBV7-2 to TRBJ1-1, with D unresolved. The V end lost 4 bases, the J end lost 0 bases, and 6 bases lay between the germline ends. The CDR3 runs 13 residues. Germline CDR1 is SGHTA and CDR2 is FQGNSA. The chain's CDR3 is CASSSYMNTEAFF. DNA for the CDR3: TGTGCCAGCAGCTCATATATGAACACTGAAGCTTTCTTT.

This clonotype has at least ten counts. The chain has TRBV7-2 and TRBJ2-3, with 10 bases fitting TRBD2. The V and J ends lost 3 bases and 5 bases, in that order; junction bases with no gene match: 5. The germline V gene encodes CDR1 SGHTA and CDR2 FQGNSA. This CDR3 contains 15 residues. The CDR3 loop reads CASSLEAGGRDTQYF. In nucleotides, the CDR3 is TGTGCCAGCAGCTTGGAAGCGGGGGGGCGAGATACGCAGTATTTT.

This clonotype has just a few counts. The chain employs TRBV7-9 and TRBJ2-3; a possible D gene is TRBD2 (5 bases). With 11 bases removed from V and 3 bases from J, the gap between germline ends came to 6 bases. Germline CDR1 reads SEHNR; CDR2 reads FQNEAQ (reference sequence). This CDR3 spans 10 amino acids. CDR3 region: CAPGTDTQYF. For the CDR3, the DNA is TGTGCCCCGGGGACAGATACGCAGTATTTT.

Only a few counts were recorded for this clonotype. The V gene is TRBV4-1, the J gene TRBJ1-1; no definite D call. Germline CDR1 is MGHRA and CDR2 is YSYEKL. The ends were cut back, 0 bases at V and 6 bases at J, with 17 bases in the middle. This CDR3 has 16 residues. CDR3 nucleotides: TGCGCCAGCAGCCAAGATTTAGGTGCGGGGTTCGCTGAAGCTTTCTTT. Its protein is CASSQDLGAGFAEAFF.